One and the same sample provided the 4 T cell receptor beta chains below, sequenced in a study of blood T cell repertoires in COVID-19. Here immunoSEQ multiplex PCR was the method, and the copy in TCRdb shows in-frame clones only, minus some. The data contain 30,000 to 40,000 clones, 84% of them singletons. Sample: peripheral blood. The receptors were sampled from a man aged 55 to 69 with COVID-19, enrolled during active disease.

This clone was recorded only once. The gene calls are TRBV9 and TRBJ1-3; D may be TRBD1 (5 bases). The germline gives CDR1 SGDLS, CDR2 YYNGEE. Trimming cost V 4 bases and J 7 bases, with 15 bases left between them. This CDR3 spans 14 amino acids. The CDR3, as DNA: TGTGCCAGCAGCCAAATACACGGGGGGAACACCATATATTTT. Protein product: CASSQIHGGNTIYF.

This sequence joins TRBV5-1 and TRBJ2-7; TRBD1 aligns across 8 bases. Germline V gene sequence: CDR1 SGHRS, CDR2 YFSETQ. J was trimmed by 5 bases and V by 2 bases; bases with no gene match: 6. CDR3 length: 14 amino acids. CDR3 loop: CASSLRTGYHEQYF. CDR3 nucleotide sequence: TGCGCCAGCAGCTTACGGACAGGGTACCACGAGCAGTACTTC.

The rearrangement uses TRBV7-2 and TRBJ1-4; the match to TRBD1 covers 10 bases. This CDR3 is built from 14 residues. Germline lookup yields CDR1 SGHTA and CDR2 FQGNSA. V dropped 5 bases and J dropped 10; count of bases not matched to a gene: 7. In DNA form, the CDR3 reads TGTGCCAGCAGCCCGGGACAGGGGACGGTAAAACTGTTTTTT. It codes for CASSPGQGTVKLFF.

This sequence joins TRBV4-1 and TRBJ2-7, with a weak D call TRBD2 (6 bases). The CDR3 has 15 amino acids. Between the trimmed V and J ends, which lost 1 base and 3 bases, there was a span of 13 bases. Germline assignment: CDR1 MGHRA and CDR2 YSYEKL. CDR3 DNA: TGCGCCAGCAGCCAAGTCGGGGGTCAGGGCTACGAGCAGTACTTC. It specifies CASSQVGGQGYEQYF.